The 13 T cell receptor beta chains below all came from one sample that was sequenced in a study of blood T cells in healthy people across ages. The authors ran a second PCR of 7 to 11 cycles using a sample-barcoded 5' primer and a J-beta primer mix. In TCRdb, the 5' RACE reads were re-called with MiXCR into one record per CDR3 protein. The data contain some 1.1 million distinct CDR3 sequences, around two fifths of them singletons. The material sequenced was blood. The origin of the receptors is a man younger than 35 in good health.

The CDR3 sequence is CAITFDARNTEAFF. CDR3 DNA sequence: TGTGCCATCACCTTTGACGCCAGGAACACTGAAGCTTTCTTT. This sequence joins TRBV10-3 and TRBJ1-1, with D hard to call. Trimming took 7 bases from V and 1 from J, leaving 13 bases between them. Germline V gene data show CDR1 as ENHRY and CDR2 as SYGVKD. The CDR3 loop spans 14 amino acids.

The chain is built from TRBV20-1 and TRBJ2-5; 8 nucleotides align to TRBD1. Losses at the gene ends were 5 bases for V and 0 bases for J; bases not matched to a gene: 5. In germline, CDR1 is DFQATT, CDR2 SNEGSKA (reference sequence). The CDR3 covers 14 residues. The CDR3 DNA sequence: TGCAGTGCTGGAGGACAGGGTTACCAAGAGACCCAGTACTTC. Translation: CSAGGQGYQETQYF.

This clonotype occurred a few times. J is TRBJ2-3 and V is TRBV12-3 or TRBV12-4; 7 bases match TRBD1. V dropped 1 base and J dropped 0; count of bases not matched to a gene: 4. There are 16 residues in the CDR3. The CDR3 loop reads CASSLVYRGSTDTQYF. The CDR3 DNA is TGTGCCAGCAGTTTAGTCTACAGGGGCAGCACAGATACGCAGTATTTT.

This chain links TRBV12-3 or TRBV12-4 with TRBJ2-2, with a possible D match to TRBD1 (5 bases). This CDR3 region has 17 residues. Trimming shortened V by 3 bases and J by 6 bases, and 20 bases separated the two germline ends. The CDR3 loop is CASSFRMEQGGSGELFF. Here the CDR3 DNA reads TGTGCCAGCAGTTTCCGCATGGAGCAGGGTGGGTCCGGGGAGCTGTTTTTT.

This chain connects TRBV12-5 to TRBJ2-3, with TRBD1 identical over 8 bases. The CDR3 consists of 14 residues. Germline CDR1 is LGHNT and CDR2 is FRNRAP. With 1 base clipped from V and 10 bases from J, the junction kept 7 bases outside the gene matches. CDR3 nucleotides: TGTGCTAGTGGTTTGGCGCAGGGGGCAGTGGCGCAGTATTTT. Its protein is CASGLAQGAVAQYF.

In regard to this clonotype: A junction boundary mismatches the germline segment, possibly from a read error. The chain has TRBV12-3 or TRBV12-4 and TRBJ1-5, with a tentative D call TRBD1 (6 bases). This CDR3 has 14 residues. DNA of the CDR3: TGTGCCAGCAGCTGGACAGATGGCAATCGGCCCCAGCATTTT. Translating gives CASSWTDGNRPQHF.

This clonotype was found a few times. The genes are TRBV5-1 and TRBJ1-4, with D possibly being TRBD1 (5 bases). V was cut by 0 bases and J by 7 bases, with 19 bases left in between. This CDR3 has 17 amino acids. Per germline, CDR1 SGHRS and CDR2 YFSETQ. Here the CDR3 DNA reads TGCGCCAGCAGCTTGGGAACAGGCCCGGAGCGGGGTGAAAAACTGTTTTTT. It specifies CASSLGTGPERGEKLFF.

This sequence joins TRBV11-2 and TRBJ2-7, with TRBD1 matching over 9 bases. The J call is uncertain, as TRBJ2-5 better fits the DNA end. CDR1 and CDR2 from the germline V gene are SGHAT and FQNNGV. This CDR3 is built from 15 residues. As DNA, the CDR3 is TGTGCCAGCAGCTTCGACAGGGGGAGAGGGGAGACCCAGTACTTC. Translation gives CASSFDRGRGETQYF.

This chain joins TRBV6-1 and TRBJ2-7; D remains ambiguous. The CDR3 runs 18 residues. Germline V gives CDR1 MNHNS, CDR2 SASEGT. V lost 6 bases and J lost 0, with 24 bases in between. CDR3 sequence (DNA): TGTGCCAGCAGCCCCTCAGTATTTAGGGTAGGATACTCCTACGAGCAGTACTTC. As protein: CASSPSVFRVGYSYEQYF.

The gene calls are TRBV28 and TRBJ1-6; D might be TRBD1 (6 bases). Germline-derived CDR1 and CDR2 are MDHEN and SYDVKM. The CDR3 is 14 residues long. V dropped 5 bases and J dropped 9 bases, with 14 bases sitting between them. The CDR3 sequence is CASSLGGTSSPLHF. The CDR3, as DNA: TGTGCCAGCAGTCTAGGGGGAACAAGTTCACCCCTCCACTTT. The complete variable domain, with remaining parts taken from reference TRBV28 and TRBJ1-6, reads DVKVTQSSRYLVKRTGEKVFLECVQDMDHENMFWYRQDPGLGLRLIYFSYDVKMKEKGDIPEGYSVSREKKERFSLILESASTNQTSMYLCASSLGGTSSPLHFGNGTRLTVT.

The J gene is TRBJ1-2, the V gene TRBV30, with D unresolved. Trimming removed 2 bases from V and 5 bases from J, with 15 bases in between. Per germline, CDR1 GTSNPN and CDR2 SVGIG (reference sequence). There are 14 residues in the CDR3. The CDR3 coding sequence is TGTGCCTGGAGTTCGAACCTTGGCGGGTATGGCTACACCTTC. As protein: CAWSSNLGGYGYTF.

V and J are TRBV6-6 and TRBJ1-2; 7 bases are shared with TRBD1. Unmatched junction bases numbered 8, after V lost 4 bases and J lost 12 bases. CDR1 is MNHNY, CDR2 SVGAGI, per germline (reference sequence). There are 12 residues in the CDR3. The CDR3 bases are TGTGCCAGCAGTTTATACCGGGACAGCAACACCTTC. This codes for CASSLYRDSNTF.

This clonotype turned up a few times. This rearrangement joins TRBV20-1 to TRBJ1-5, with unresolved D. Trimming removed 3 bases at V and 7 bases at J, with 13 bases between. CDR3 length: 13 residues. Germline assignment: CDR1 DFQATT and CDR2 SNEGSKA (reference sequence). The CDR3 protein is CSASRGLGQPQHF. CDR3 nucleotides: TGCAGTGCTAGTAGAGGGCTCGGGCAGCCCCAGCATTTT.